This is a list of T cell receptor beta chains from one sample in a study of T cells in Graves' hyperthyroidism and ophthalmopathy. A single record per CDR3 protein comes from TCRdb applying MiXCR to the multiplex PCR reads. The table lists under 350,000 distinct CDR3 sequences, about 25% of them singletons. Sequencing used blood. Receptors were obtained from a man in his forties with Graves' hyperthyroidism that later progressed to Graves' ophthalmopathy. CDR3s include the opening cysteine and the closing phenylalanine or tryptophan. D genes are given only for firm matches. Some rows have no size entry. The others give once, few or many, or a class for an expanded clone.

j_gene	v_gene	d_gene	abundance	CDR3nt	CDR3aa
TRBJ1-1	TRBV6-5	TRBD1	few	TGTGCCAGCAGTTACGGACAGGCAGGGAACACTGAAGCTTTCTTT	CASSYGQAGNTEAFF
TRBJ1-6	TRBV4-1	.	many	TGCGCCAGCAGCCAAGATTTACAAGCTTCACCCCTCCACTTT	CASSQDLQASPLHF
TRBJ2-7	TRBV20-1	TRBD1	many	TGCAGTGCTAGAGTATGGGACAGGTCCTACGAGCAGTACTTC	CSARVWDRSYEQYF
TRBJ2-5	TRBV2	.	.	TGTGCCAGCAGTGAGAGCGGAGTTCAAGAGACCCAGTACTTC	CASSESGVQETQYF
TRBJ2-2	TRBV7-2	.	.	TGTGCCAGCAGCATATACGGGGAGCTGTTTTTT	CASSIYGELFF
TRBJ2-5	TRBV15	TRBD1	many	TGTGCCACCAGCAGACCTACCCGGACAGGAGAGCAAGAGACCCAGTACTTC	CATSRPTRTGEQETQYF
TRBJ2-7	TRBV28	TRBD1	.	TGTGCCAGCAGCAATATACCGGGACAGGGGGCAGCCTACGAGCAGTACTTC	CASSNIPGQGAAYEQYF
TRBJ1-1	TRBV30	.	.	TGTGCCTGGACGGGTTATGGGACTGAAGCTTTCTTT	CAWTGYGTEAFF
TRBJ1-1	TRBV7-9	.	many	TGTGCCAGCAGCCCGGGACACCATGAAGCTTTCTTT	CASSPGHHEAFF
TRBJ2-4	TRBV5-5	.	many	TGTGCCAGCAGCTTTGTCTACCTGGACAAAAACATTCAGTACTTC	CASSFVYLDKNIQYF
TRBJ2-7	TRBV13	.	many	TGTGCCAGCAGCCTCCGGGACAAGGAGCAGTACTTC	CASSLRDKEQYF
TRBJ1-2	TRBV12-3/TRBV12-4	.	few	TGTGCCAGCAGTTTAGGGACAGATGGCTACACCTTC	CASSLGTDGYTF
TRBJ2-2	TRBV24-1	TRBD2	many	TGTGCCACCGCTGACCCCCTGGACGGGGAGGGCACCGGGGAGCTGTTTTTT	CATADPLDGEGTGELFF
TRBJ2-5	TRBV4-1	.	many	TGCGCCAGCAGCCAACCGGGGCCTGAGCAAGAGACCCAGTACTTC	CASSQPGPEQETQYF
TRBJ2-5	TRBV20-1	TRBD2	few	TGCAGTGCTAGAGAGACTAGCGGACAAGAGACCCAGTACTTC	CSARETSGQETQYF
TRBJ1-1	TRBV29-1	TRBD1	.	TGCAGCGTTGTATGGGACAGGAGCTCCACTGAAGCTTTCTTT	CSVVWDRSSTEAFF
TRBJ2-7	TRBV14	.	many	TGTGCCAGCAGCCACTCGGCCGGGCAGTACTTC	CASSHSAGQYF
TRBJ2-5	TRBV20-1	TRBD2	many	TGCAGTGCTGCTAGACTAGCGGGAGGAGAGACCCAGTACTTC	CSAARLAGGETQYF
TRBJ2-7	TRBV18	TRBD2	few	TGTGCCAGCTCACCACCGGTAGCGGGAGGGCCCGGGTACGAGCAGTACTTC	CASSPPVAGGPGYEQYF
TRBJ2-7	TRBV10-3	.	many	TGTGCCATCAGTGAGTCGGGCAAACCGGGCGAGCAGTACTTC	CAISESGKPGEQYF
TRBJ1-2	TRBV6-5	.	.	TGTGCCAGCAGTTACAGGCAGGGCGGGTATGGCTACACCTTC	CASSYRQGGYGYTF
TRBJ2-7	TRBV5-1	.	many	TGCGCCAGCAGCTTGACAGGGTTCCGGGAGCAGTACTTC	CASSLTGFREQYF
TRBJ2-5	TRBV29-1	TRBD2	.	TGCAGCGTCTCAGCGGGAGGCTCAGAGACCCAGTACTTC	CSVSAGGSETQYF
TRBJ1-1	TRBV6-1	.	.	TGTGCCAGCAGTCTCGGGGGGCGGATAGCTTTCTTT	CASSLGGRIAFF
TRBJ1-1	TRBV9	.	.	TGTGCCAGCAGCGTAGACCCAGCAAGTAACACTGAAGCTTTCTTT	CASSVDPASNTEAFF
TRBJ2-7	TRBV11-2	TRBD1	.	TGTGCCAGCAGCTCGGGACAGTTCCTCGAGCAGTACTTC	CASSSGQFLEQYF
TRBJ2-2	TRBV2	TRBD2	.	TGTGCCAGCAGTGAATTATCGAGCGGGAGGACTAGCGGGAGAACCGGGGAGCTGTTTTTT	CASSELSSGRTSGRTGELFF
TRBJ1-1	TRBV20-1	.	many	TGCAGTGCTAGAGACCCAGGGTTGAACACTGAAGCTTTCTTT	CSARDPGLNTEAFF
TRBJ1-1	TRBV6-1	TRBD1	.	TGTGCCAGCACCCAGGGGGGAGGTGAAGCTTTCTTT	CASTQGGGEAFF
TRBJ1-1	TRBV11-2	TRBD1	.	TGTGCCAGCAGCCTTCGGGCAGGGGGAGACACTGAAGCTTTCTTT	CASSLRAGGDTEAFF
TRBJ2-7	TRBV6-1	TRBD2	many	TGTGCCAGCAGTGAAGCGACTAGCGGGAGGTTCTACGAGCAGTACTTC	CASSEATSGRFYEQYF
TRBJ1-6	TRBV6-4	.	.	TGTGCCAGCAGTGACGTTTTAAAGAAGTTCTTCGGTACTTCACCCCTCCACTTT	CASSDVLKKFFGTSPLHF
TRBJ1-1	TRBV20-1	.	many	TGCAGTGCTAGAGATAGGGAAACTGAAGCTTTCTTT	CSARDRETEAFF
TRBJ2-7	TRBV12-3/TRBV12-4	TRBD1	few	TGTGCCAGCACGACCGGACAGGCAGGGTCCTACGAGCAGTACTTC	CASTTGQAGSYEQYF
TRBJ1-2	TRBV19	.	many	TGTGCCAGTACCAACCCGTGGGCAGGTGTTAACTATGGCTACACCTTC	CASTNPWAGVNYGYTF
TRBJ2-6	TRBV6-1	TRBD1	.	TGTGCCAGCAGCAACACAGGGGGCTCTGGGGCCAACGTCCTGACTTTC	CASSNTGGSGANVLTF
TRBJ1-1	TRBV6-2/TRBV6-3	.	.	TGTGCCAGCAGTATGGGGGGAGTTGAAGCTTTCTTT	CASSMGGVEAFF
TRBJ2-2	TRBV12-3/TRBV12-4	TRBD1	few	TGTGCCAGCAGTTCCGGGACAGGGGGCGGGAGGGAGCTGTTTTTT	CASSSGTGGGRELFF
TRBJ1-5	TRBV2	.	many	TGTGCCAGCAGTGATTCTTACTTGAGTCAGCCCCAGCATTTT	CASSDSYLSQPQHF
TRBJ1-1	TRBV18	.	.	TGTGCCAGCTCACCATTAGTTTCGGGGGGATCTGAAGCTTTCTTT	CASSPLVSGGSEAFF
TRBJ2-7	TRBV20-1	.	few	TGCAGTGCTAGAGGCCCATTTGGCTACGAGCAGTACTTC	CSARGPFGYEQYF